This T cell receptor beta chain was sequenced for a study of cytomegalovirus exposure and HLA in healthy donors. Primers for the PCR totalled 60 Vbeta and 13 Jbeta. Method: immunoSEQ multiplex PCR; TCRdb's copy keeps in-frame clones and lacks some. The sample holds some 120,000 clones; around 82% are singletons and the top ten take around 3.5%. The sequenced sample consisted of PBMCs. The clonotype comes from a woman aged 40 to 50 in good health and CMV-seropositive.

CDR3 bases: TGTGCCAGCAGCTTGGCAGGGGTCCCCGGGGAGCTGTTTTTT. It codes for CASSLAGVPGELFF. The rearrangement uses TRBV5-4 and TRBJ2-2, with D possibly TRBD1 on 6 matching bases. Trimming shortened V by 0 bases and J by 6 bases, and 9 bases separated the two germline ends. The germline V gene encodes CDR1 SGHNT and CDR2 YYREEE (reference sequence). The CDR3 totals 14 residues.